What follows are 13 T cell receptor beta chains derived from one specimen sequenced in a study of human T cells and chemical hapten exposure. One entry per CDR3 protein, called by TCRdb with MiXCR from the RACE reads. Of some 80,000 distinct CDR3 sequences in the sample, roughly a tenth were seen once. This sample's time point: patch test 2, 6 weeks after DPC sensitization. The treatment denotes: therapeutic diphenylcyclopropenone sensitization with weekly scalp DPC. Sample: whole blood, taken in connection with sensitization to the hapten diphenylcyclopropenone (DPC). The receptor set was obtained from a woman in her 30s with alopecia areata. Some clones in this sample may be carry-over from other donors' samples.

There are many counts of this clonotype. The chain links TRBV6-2 or TRBV6-3 to TRBJ1-2; D is uncertain. Germline V CDR1 and CDR2: MNHEY, SVGEGT. This CDR3 is 14 amino acids long. V lost 2 bases, J lost 2 bases, and 9 bases lay in between. CDR3 sequence (DNA): TGTGCCAGCAGTTACGCCGGCGGCAACTATGGCTACACCTTC. Protein: CASSYAGGNYGYTF.

This clonotype was seen ten or more times. The chain is built from TRBV18 and TRBJ1-2; tentatively, D is TRBD1 (6 bases). Between the trimmed V and J ends, which lost 1 base and 4 bases, there was a span of 22 bases. CDR3 size: 18 residues. The germline V gene encodes CDR1 KGHSH and CDR2 LQKENI. CDR3 in amino acids: CASSPLSGAPGASYGYTF. DNA for the CDR3: TGTGCCAGCTCACCACTTTCCGGGGCGCCAGGGGCGTCCTATGGCTACACCTTC.

The chain joins TRBV28 to TRBJ2-7; 8 nucleotides match TRBD1. Germline V gene data show CDR1 as MDHEN and CDR2 as SYDVKM. V gave up 4 bases and J gave up 3 bases; unmatched junction bases: 5. CDR3 length: 14 residues. The CDR3, as DNA: TGTGCCAGCAGTTCCGGGACAGGCCTCTACGAGCAGTACTTC. It specifies CASSSGTGLYEQYF. The full variable domain, completed using reference TRBV28 and TRBJ2-7, is DVKVTQSSRYLVKRTGEKVFLECVQDMDHENMFWYRQDPGLGLRLIYFSYDVKMKEKGDIPEGYSVSREKKERFSLILESASTNQTSMYLCASSSGTGLYEQYFGPGTRLTVT.

The sample holds many counts of this clonotype. The V call is TRBV7-9, the J call TRBJ1-3, with D unclear. CDR1 and CDR2 (germline): SEHNR, FQNEAQ (reference sequence). This CDR3 contains 17 residues. Trimming removed 5 bases from V and 4 bases from J, with 21 bases in between. Here the CDR3 reads CASSPRVGGLGGNTIYF. CDR3 sequence (DNA): TGTGCCAGCAGCCCTAGGGTTGGTGGATTGGGAGGAAACACCATATATTTT.

This clonotype showed up just a few times. This CDR3 is CAISVLGNQETQYF. The CDR3 region has the DNA TGTGCCATCAGTGTATTGGGGAACCAAGAGACCCAGTACTTC. The chain employs TRBV10-3 and TRBJ2-5, with D uncertain. Trimming left V 4 bases short and J 0 bases short, with 9 bases between. This CDR3 contains 14 residues. Germline CDR1 is ENHRY and CDR2 is SYGVKD.

V usage is TRBV7-2 and J usage is TRBJ1-3; TRBD1 aligns across 7 bases. The trim removed 7 bases at V and 2 bases at J, leaving 8 bases unmatched. Germline CDR1 is SGHTA and CDR2 is FQGNSA. CDR3 length equals 15 residues. The CDR3 DNA reads TGTGCCAGCACCCAGACAGGGAAGGCTGGAAACACCATATATTTT. Translated, it gives CASTQTGKAGNTIYF.

A note on this clonotype: This may arise from a read error, as a much more abundant clone is one base away. The V call is TRBV5-1, the J call TRBJ1-1; D possibly corresponds to TRBD1 (6 bases). There are 15 residues in the CDR3. Germline-derived CDR1 and CDR2 are SGHRS and YFSETQ. The ends were cut back, 4 bases at V and 3 bases at J, with 16 bases in the middle. The CDR3 DNA is TGCGCCAGCAGCGTCGGGACATATTTGTACACTGAAGCTTTCTTT. Translated, it gives CASSVGTYLYTEAFF.

This clonotype was seen ten or more times. The chain couples TRBV29-1 to TRBJ2-7; D uncertain. The V and J ends lost 2 bases and 1 base respectively, with 12 bases between them. CDR1 SQVTM and CDR2 ANQGSEA come from the germline V gene. This CDR3 comprises 14 residues. The CDR3 DNA reads TGCAGCGTTGAAATGAGGAAGCCATCCTACGAGCAGTACTTC. Its translation: CSVEMRKPSYEQYF.

This clonotype was counted a few times. The chain employs TRBV6-6 and TRBJ1-2; the D is unclear. V lost 2 bases and J 4 bases, leaving 14 bases between the germline ends. Germline lookup yields CDR1 MNHNY and CDR2 SVGAGI (reference sequence). This CDR3 has 15 amino acids. The CDR3 loop reads CASSYTSLNLYGYTF. CDR3 DNA: TGTGCCAGCAGTTACACCAGCCTGAACCTCTATGGCTACACCTTC.

This clonotype was counted many times. The V call is TRBV4-3, the J call TRBJ2-2, with 7 bases lining up with TRBD1. J gave up 5 bases and V 1 base, and 10 bases lay outside the gene matches. CDR1 is LGHNA and CDR2 is YSLEER in the germline V gene. The length of the CDR3 is 17 residues. CDR3 residues: CASSQGQGWRLTGELFF. The CDR3 region has the DNA TGCGCCAGCAGCCAAGGACAGGGTTGGAGGTTAACCGGGGAGCTGTTTTTT.

This clonotype showed up many times. The chain couples TRBV27 to TRBJ2-2; 8 bases agree with TRBD1. The V segment lost 3 bases and the J segment 8 bases; nucleotides outside the gene matches: 5. This CDR3 comprises 14 residues. CDR1 and CDR2 from the germline V gene are MNHEY and SMNVEV (reference sequence). Written as DNA, the CDR3 is TGTGCCAGCAGTTTTCAGGGGGCAAGGGGGGAGCTGTTTTTT. Its protein is CASSFQGARGELFF.

As regards this clonotype: Because it lacks the conserved phenylalanine or tryptophan at the end, this CDR3 is likely a read error. This chain uses TRBV7-8 with TRBJ1-1, with a weak D call TRBD1 (5 bases). The CDR3 totals 15 residues. Looked up from germline, CDR1 is SGHVS and CDR2 is FQNEAQ. Trimming pared 5 bases from V and 6 bases from J, leaving 19 bases between. The CDR3 DNA reads TGTGCCAGCAGCCCAAGGGTCGGGGGAGTCTCTGAAGCTTTCTCT. Translation: CASSPRVGGVSEAFS.

V gene TRBV29-1 combines with J gene TRBJ2-5; 7 nucleotides align to TRBD1. CDR1 and CDR2 (germline): SQVTM, ANQGSEA. CDR3 length: 13 amino acids. The junction had 4 bases not matched to a gene; V was cut back by 4 bases and J by 2 bases. This chain's CDR3 is CSVVGQVQETQYF. The CDR3 DNA is TGCAGCGTTGTAGGACAGGTTCAAGAGACCCAGTACTTC.